The T cell receptor beta chain under discussion was sequenced for a study of T cells after posttransplantation cyclophosphamide. The study's findings and limits: Donor CD8+ memory clones often dominated recipient blood repertoires at later times.

Worth noting for this clone: Antigen unknown.

Assay: immunoSEQ multiplex PCR; the TCRdb copy retains only in-frame clones and omits some. The sample yields tens of thousands of clones, around 73% seen once. The V and J ends lost 7 bases and 1 base, in that order; junction bases with no gene match: 7. CDR1 is SNHLY and CDR2 is FYNNEI in the germline V gene. The CDR3 extends over 15 amino acids. V usage is TRBV2 and J usage is TRBJ1-1; 9 nucleotides agree with TRBD1. The sequence derives from a woman aged 55-75 years in good health, CMV-negative, and a related stem cell transplant donor. Sequenced sample: memory CD4+ T cells sorted from PBMCs. The CDR3 coding sequence is TGTGCCAGCAAGGGACAGGGCCTTGGGAACACTGAAGCTTTCTTT. Translating gives CASKGQGLGNTEAFF.